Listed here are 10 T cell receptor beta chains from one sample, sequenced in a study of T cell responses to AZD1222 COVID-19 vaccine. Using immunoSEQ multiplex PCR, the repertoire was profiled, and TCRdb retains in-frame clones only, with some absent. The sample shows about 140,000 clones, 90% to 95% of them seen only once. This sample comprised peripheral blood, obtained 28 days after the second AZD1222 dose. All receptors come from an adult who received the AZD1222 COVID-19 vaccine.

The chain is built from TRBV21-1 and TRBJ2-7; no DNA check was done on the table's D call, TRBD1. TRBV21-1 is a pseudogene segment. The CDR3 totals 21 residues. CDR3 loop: CASSKDLRKEYRDRVGREQYF. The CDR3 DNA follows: TGTGCCAGCAGCAAAGATCTTCGGAAAGAATACCGGGACAGGGTAGGACGCGAGCAGTACTTC.

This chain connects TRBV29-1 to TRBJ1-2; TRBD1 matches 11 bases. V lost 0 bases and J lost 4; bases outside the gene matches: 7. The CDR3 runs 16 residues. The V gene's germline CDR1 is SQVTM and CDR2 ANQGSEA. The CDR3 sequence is CSVEDRRTGGGYGYTF. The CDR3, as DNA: TGCAGCGTTGAAGATCGGCGGACAGGGGGCGGCTATGGCTACACCTTC.

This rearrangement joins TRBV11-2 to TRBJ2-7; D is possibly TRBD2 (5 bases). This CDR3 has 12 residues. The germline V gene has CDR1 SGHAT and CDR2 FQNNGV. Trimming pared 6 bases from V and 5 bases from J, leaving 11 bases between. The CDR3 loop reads CASRPLLDEQYF. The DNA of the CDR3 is TGTGCCAGCAGACCATTACTAGACGAGCAGTACTTC.

CDR3 amino acids: CASNNRGELSRKLFF. CDR3 sequence (DNA): TGTGCCAGCAACAACAGGGGAGAGTTATCCAGAAAACTGTTTTTT. The V gene is TRBV13, the J gene TRBJ1-4; TRBD1 agrees at 7 bases. V dropped 7 bases and J dropped 10; count of bases not matched to a gene: 15. The germline gives CDR1 PRHDT, CDR2 FYEKMQ (reference sequence). The CDR3 sequence is 15 residues long.

CDR3 nucleotide sequence: TGCGCCAGCAGCCAAGAGATGGCCCTGGGGGGCTATGGCTACACCTTC. This translates into CASSQEMALGGYGYTF. This chain uses TRBV4-1 with TRBJ1-2; TRBD1 is a possible D gene (5 bases). This CDR3 region has 16 residues. V was cut by 0 bases and J by 4 bases, with 15 bases left in between. CDR1 and CDR2 from the germline V gene are MGHRA and YSYEKL.

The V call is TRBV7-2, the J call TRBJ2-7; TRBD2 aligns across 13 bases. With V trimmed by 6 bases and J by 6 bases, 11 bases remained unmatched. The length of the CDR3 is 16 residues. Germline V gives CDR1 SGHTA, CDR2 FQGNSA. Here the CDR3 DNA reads TGTGCCAGCAGAGACGGACTAGCGGGGGCCTGGGGCGAGCAGTACTTC. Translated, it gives CASRDGLAGAWGEQYF.

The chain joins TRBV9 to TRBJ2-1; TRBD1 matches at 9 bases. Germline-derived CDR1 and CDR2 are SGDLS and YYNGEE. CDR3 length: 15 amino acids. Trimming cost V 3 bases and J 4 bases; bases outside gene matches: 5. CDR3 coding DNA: TGTGCCAGCAGCGATACAGGGGGCTCTTACAATGAGCAGTTCTTC. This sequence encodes CASSDTGGSYNEQFF.

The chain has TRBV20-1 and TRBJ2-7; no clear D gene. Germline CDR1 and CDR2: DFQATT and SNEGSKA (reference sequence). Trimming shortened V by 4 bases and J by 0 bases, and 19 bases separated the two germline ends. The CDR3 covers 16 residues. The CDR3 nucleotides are TGCAGTGCTACTGACACAGTGTTCCAAATCTCCTACGAGCAGTACTTC. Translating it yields CSATDTVFQISYEQYF.

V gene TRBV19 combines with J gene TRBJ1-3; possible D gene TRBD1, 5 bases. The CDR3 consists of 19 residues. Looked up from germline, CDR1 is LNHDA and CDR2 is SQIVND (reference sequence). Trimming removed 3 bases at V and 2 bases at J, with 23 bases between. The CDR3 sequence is CASSILPGYWERTGNTIYF. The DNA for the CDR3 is TGTGCCAGTAGTATCCTCCCAGGGTATTGGGAAAGGACTGGAAACACCATATATTTT.

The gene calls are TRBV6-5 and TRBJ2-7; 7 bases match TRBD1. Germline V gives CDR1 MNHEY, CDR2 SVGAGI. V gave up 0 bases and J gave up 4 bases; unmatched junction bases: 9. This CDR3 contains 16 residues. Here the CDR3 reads CASSYSKSGQPYEQYF. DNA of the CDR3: TGTGCCAGCAGTTACTCGAAATCGGGACAGCCTTACGAGCAGTACTTC.